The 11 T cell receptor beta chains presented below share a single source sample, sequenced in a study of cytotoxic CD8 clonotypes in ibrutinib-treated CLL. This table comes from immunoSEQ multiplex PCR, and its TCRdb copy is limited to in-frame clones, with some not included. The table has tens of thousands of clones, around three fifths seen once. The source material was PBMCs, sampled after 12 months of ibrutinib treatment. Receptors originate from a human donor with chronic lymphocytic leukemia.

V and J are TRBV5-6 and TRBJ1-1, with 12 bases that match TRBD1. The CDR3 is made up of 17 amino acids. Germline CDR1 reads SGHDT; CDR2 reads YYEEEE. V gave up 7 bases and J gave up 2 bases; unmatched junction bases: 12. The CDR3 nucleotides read TGTGCCAGCGAGGAGACCGGGACAGGGGGCAGAAACACTGAAGCTTTCTTT. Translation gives CASEETGTGGRNTEAFF. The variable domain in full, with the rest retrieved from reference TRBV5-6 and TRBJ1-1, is DAGVTQSPTHLIKTRGQQVTLRCSPKSGHDTVSWYQQALGQGPQFIFQYYEEEERQRGNFPDRFSGHQFPNYSSELNVNALLLGDSALYLCASEETGTGGRNTEAFFGQGTRLTVV.

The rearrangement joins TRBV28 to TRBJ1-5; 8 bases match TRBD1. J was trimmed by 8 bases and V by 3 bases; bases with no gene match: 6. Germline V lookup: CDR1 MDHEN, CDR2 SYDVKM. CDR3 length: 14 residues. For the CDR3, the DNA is TGTGCCAGCAGTTTCAGGGGGCCCGGGGAGCCCCAGCATTTT. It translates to CASSFRGPGEPQHF.

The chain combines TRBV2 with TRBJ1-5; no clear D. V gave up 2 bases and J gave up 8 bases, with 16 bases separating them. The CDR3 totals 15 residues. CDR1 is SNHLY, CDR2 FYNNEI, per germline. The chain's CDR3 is CASSEFSVGREPQHF. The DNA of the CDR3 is TGTGCCAGCAGTGAATTCAGCGTGGGTAGAGAGCCCCAGCATTTT.

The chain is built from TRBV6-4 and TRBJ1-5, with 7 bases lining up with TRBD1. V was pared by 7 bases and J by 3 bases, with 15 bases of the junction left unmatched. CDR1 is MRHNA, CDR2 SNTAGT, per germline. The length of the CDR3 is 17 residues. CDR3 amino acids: CASKGTEIVPHNQPQHF. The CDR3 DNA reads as TGTGCCAGCAAAGGGACAGAGATTGTCCCCCACAATCAGCCCCAGCATTTT.

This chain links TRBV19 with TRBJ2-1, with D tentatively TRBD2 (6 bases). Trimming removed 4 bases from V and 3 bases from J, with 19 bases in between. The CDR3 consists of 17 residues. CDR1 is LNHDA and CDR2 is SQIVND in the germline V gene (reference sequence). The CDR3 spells CASSTYPGDRNYNEQFF. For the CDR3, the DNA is TGTGCCAGTAGTACCTACCCGGGAGATAGGAACTACAATGAGCAGTTCTTC.

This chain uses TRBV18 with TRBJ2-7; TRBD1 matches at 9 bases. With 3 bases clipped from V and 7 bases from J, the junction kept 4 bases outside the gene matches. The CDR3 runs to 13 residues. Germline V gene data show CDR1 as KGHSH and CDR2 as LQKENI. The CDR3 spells CASSPDRGREQYV. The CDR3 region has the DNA TGTGCCAGCTCACCGGACAGGGGCAGGGAGCAGTACGTC.

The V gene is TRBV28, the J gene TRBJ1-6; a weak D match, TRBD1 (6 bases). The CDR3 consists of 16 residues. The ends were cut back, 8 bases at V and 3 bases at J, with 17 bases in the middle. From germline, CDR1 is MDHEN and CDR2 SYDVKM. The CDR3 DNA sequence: TGTGCCAGCGCCTCCTCTGGGGGCGGCTATAATTCACCCCTCCACTTT. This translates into CASASSGGGYNSPLHF.

The chain's CDR3 is CASSSGWGNTIYF. CDR3 coding DNA: TGTGCCAGTAGTTCTGGTTGGGGAAACACCATATATTTT. The V gene is TRBV19, the J gene TRBJ1-3, with D uncertain. Germline CDR1 is LNHDA and CDR2 is SQIVND (reference sequence). V was pared by 5 bases and J by 4 bases, with 9 bases between. This CDR3 region has 13 residues.

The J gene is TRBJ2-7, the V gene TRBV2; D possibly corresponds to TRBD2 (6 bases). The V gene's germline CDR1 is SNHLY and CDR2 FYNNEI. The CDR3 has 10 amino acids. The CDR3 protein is CAGGTYEQYV. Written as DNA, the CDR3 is TGTGCGGGCGGGACCTACGAGCAGTACGTC.

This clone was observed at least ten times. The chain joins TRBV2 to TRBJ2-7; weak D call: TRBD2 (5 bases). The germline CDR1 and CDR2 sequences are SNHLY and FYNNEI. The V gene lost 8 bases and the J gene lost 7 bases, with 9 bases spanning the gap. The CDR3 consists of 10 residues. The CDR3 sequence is CASRRGEQYF. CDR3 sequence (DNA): TGTGCCAGCCGCCGCGGGGAGCAGTACTTC.

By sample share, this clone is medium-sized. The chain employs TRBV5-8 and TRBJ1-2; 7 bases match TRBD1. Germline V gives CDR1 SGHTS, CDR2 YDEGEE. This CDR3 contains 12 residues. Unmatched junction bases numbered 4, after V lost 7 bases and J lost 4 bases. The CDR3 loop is CASSDRAYGYTF. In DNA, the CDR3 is TGTGCCAGCTCCGACAGGGCCTATGGCTACACCTTC.